These 6 T cell receptor beta chains were sequenced from one sample in a study of monozygotic twins with inflammatory bowel disease. Each CDR3 protein gets one entry in TCRdb, which reprocessed the 5' RACE reads and gives no DNA. The sample includes 420,000 or so distinct CDR3 sequences. Sequencing used blood. Source of these receptors: a human donor with ulcerative colitis or Crohn's disease, or a healthy co-twin of an affected twin (not recorded which).

This sequence joins TRBV12-3 or TRBV12-4 and TRBJ1-2. The CDR3 is 13 amino acids. This CDR3 is CASSQTGAGGYTF.

V gene TRBV21-1 combines with J gene TRBJ1-2; TCRdb lists TRBD1, though no DNA is available to test this call. TRBV21-1 is annotated as a pseudogene. The CDR3 runs 15 residues. The CDR3 region is CASTLGQGYYYGYTF.

This chain links TRBV6-4 with TRBJ1-1; checking the TCRdb D call of TRBD1 is not possible without DNA. CDR3 length equals 15 residues. Germline lookup yields CDR1 MRHNA and CDR2 SNTAGT. The CDR3: CASSDDEGELNEAFF.

The genes are TRBV28 and TRBJ2-7; checking the TCRdb D call of TRBD1 is not possible without DNA. CDR3 size: 13 residues. Germline assignment: CDR1 MDHEN and CDR2 SYDVKM. The CDR3 region is CASRTGTVYEQYF.

The genes are TRBV20-1 and TRBJ2-3; TCRdb proposes TRBD1, but this gene call is untestable without DNA. The CDR3 runs to 12 residues. CDR1 and CDR2 from the germline V gene are DFQATT and SNEGSKA (reference sequence). CDR3 protein: CSYPLTGDTQYF.

This chain uses TRBV14 with TRBJ2-2. The CDR3 runs 15 residues. CDR1 is SGHDN, CDR2 FVKESK, per germline. CDR3 in amino acids: CASSQERSYTGELFF. The full variable domain, with the rest looked up from reference TRBV14 and TRBJ2-2, is EAGVTQFPSHSVIEKGQTVTLRCDPISGHDNLYWYRRVMGKEIKFLLHFVKESKQDESGMPNNRFLAERTGGTYSTLKVQPAELEDSGVYFCASSQERSYTGELFFGEGSRLTVL.